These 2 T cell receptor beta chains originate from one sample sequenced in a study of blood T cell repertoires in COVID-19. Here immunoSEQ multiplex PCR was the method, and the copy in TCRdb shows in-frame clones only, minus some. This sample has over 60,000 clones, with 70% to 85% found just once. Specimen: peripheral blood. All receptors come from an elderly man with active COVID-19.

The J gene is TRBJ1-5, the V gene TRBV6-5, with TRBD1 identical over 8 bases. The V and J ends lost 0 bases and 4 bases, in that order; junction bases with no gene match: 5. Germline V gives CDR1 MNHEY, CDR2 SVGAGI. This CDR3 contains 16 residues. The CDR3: CASSYSGTGTNQPQHF. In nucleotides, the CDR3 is TGTGCCAGCAGTTACTCGGGGACAGGCACTAATCAGCCCCAGCATTTT.

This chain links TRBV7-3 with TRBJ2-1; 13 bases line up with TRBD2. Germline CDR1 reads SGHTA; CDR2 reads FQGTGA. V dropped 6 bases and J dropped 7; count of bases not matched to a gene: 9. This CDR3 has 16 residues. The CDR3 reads CASSYQLAGGPNEQFF. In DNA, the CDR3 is TGTGCCAGCAGTTACCAACTAGCGGGGGGGCCAAATGAGCAGTTCTTC.